This passage covers 25 T cell receptor beta chains from one sample sequenced in a study of OX40 agonist ivuxolimab in advanced cancers. TCRdb keeps only in-frame clones here, not all; method: immunoSEQ multiplex PCR. The sample records some 64,000 clones, around 90% being singletons. The sample consisted of CD4+ or CD8+ T cells sorted from blood, taken in a trial of the OX40 agonist ivuxolimab. Receptors were obtained from an adult with an advanced solid tumor such as melanoma, head and neck, liver or kidney cancer.

The rearrangement links TRBV7-9 to TRBJ1-1; TRBD1 might be the D (5 bases). The germline V gene has CDR1 SEHNR and CDR2 FQNEAQ (reference sequence). The ends were cut back, 1 base at V and 3 bases at J, with 18 bases in the middle. This CDR3 has 17 amino acids. The CDR3 sequence: CASSLGDMSGLDTEAFF. In nucleotides, the CDR3 is TGTGCCAGCAGCTTAGGGGATATGTCAGGGCTGGACACTGAAGCTTTCTTT.

V and J are TRBV4-1 and TRBJ2-7; D gene unclear. V lost 1 base and J 2 bases, leaving 12 bases between the germline ends. Looked up from germline, CDR1 is MGHRA and CDR2 is YSYEKL. The CDR3 has 15 residues. The CDR3 spells CASSQVMKETYEQYF. As DNA, the CDR3 is TGCGCCAGCAGCCAAGTGATGAAAGAAACCTACGAGCAGTACTTC.

The chain links TRBV4-1 to TRBJ2-5; 9 positions match TRBD1. This CDR3 is built from 14 residues. CDR1 is MGHRA, CDR2 YSYEKL, per germline. V lost 1 base, J lost 5 bases, and 2 bases stayed unmatched. The CDR3 DNA reads as TGCGCCAGCAGCCAAGTACAGGGGGCGGAGACCCAGTACTTC. Its protein product is CASSQVQGAETQYF.

The chain is built from TRBV7-9 and TRBJ1-1, with 7 bases lining up with TRBD1. The CDR3 spans 16 residues. J lost 1 base, V lost 5 bases, and 10 bases had no gene match. Per the germline V gene, CDR1 is SEHNR and CDR2 is FQNEAQ (reference sequence). The CDR3 DNA is TGTGCCAGCAGCCCCTGGGGGACAGAGGGGAACACTGAAGCTTTCTTT. Protein sequence: CASSPWGTEGNTEAFF.

This chain uses TRBV27 with TRBJ2-2, with TRBD2 identical over 8 bases. V dropped 9 bases and J dropped 4; count of bases not matched to a gene: 13. CDR1 is MNHEY and CDR2 is SMNVEV in the germline V gene (reference sequence). The CDR3 has 16 amino acids. The CDR3 coding sequence is TGTGCCAGTGCTTGGGGCGGGAGGCCTCTCACCGGGGAGCTGTTTTTT. This encodes CASAWGGRPLTGELFF.

The CDR3 sequence: CASSLTPSYEQYF. As DNA, the CDR3 is TGTGCCAGCAGTTTAACGCCTTCCTACGAGCAGTACTTC. The chain couples TRBV27 to TRBJ2-7; D unresolved. CDR3 length equals 13 residues. Trimming took off 2 bases at V and 1 base at J, with 6 bases between the two ends. Germline lookup yields CDR1 MNHEY and CDR2 SMNVEV (reference sequence).

DNA for the CDR3: TGTGCCAGCAGTGACTACGGGCCCGTCTACGAGCAGTACTTC. This encodes CASSDYGPVYEQYF. The chain links TRBV6-1 to TRBJ2-7; D remains ambiguous. Trimming shortened V by 3 bases and J by 3 bases, and 12 bases separated the two germline ends. The CDR3 is 14 amino acids. The germline CDR1 and CDR2 sequences are MNHNS and SASEGT.

This clone was detected a few times. V and J are TRBV6-1 and TRBJ2-1; 8 positions agree with TRBD2. The CDR3 is 15 residues long. After removal of 3 bases from V and 7 bases from J, the junction contained 8 bases not matched to a gene. CDR1 is MNHNS, CDR2 SASEGT, per germline. The CDR3 protein is CASSEGGLGGNEQFF. Here the CDR3 DNA reads TGTGCCAGCAGTGAGGGGGGACTAGGGGGTAATGAGCAGTTCTTC.

The genes are TRBV25-1 and TRBJ1-5, with 7 bases that match TRBD1. V lost 4 bases and J lost 7; bases outside the gene matches: 4. The CDR3 contains 13 residues. The germline V gene encodes CDR1 MGHDK and CDR2 SYGVNS. The CDR3 loop reads CASSVTGEQPQHF. Here the CDR3 DNA reads TGTGCCAGCAGTGTAACAGGGGAACAGCCCCAGCATTTT.

This clone appeared a few times. This chain links TRBV27 with TRBJ2-7, with D hard to call. Germline CDR1 MNHEY, CDR2 SMNVEV (reference sequence). The CDR3 is made up of 13 amino acids. Trimming removed 2 bases at V and 2 bases at J, with 7 bases between. The CDR3, as DNA: TGTGCCAGCAGTTTAGGGGTAACCTACGAGCAGTACTTC. Translated, it gives CASSLGVTYEQYF.

This sequence joins TRBV28 and TRBJ2-7; D gene uncertain. V lost 6 bases and J lost 4, with 7 bases in between. This CDR3 spans 11 amino acids. The germline CDR1 and CDR2 sequences are MDHEN and SYDVKM. The CDR3 DNA sequence: TGTGCCAGCAGCCAATTATACGAGCAGTACTTC. Protein sequence: CASSQLYEQYF.

The J gene is TRBJ2-1, the V gene TRBV7-9; a possible D gene is TRBD2 (5 bases). This CDR3 region has 13 residues. Per the germline V gene, CDR1 is SEHNR and CDR2 is FQNEAQ (reference sequence). Trimming took 2 bases from V and 6 from J, leaving 8 bases between them. The CDR3 spells CASSLPAGNEQFF. CDR3 sequence (DNA): TGTGCCAGCAGCTTACCTGCGGGCAATGAGCAGTTCTTC.

This clone came up once. The chain couples TRBV30 to TRBJ2-7; D might be TRBD2 (5 bases). This CDR3 has 14 residues. The germline V gene has CDR1 GTSNPN and CDR2 SVGIG (reference sequence). The V and J ends lost 0 bases and 0 bases respectively, with 9 bases between them. This CDR3 is CAWSVETTSYEQYF. In nucleotides, the CDR3 is TGTGCCTGGAGTGTCGAGACTACCTCCTACGAGCAGTACTTC.

The chain employs TRBV11-2 and TRBJ2-7, with TRBD2 as a possible D gene (6 bases). Trimming cost V 0 bases and J 2 bases, with 8 bases left between them. Germline V CDR1 and CDR2: SGHAT, FQNNGV. The CDR3 totals 14 residues. This chain's CDR3 is CASSLDGTAYEQYF. In DNA form, the CDR3 reads TGTGCCAGCAGCTTAGACGGGACTGCCTACGAGCAGTACTTC.

V usage is TRBV27 and J usage is TRBJ1-2; the D gene is possibly TRBD1 (5 bases). This CDR3 is 13 amino acids long. The V end lost 5 bases, the J end lost 3 bases, and 10 bases lay between the germline ends. Germline V CDR1 and CDR2: MNHEY, SMNVEV (reference sequence). The CDR3 DNA sequence: TGTGCCAGCAGTCCCGGGACCTACTATGGCTACACCTTC. Translated: CASSPGTYYGYTF.

The V gene is TRBV5-4, the J gene TRBJ2-1; D is ambiguous. Trimming pared 0 bases from V and 5 bases from J, leaving 6 bases between. This CDR3 is built from 13 residues. The germline CDR1 and CDR2 sequences are SGHNT and YYREEE (reference sequence). The CDR3 spells CASSLGGDNEQFF. The CDR3 nucleotides read TGTGCCAGCAGCTTGGGTGGGGACAATGAGCAGTTCTTC.

V and J are TRBV19 and TRBJ2-7; D gene unclear. CDR1 and CDR2 (germline): LNHDA, SQIVND (reference sequence). V gave up 1 base and J gave up 2 bases, with 9 bases separating them. This CDR3 has 14 residues. The CDR3 region has the DNA TGTGCCAGTAGTATAGGAGTAGGAGCCTACGAGCAGTACTTC. It codes for CASSIGVGAYEQYF.

The rearrangement uses TRBV27 and TRBJ2-1; the D gene is possibly TRBD2 (5 bases). The CDR3 is 11 amino acids. V shed 8 bases and J shed 3 bases, with 5 bases lying between them. CDR1 is MNHEY and CDR2 is SMNVEV in the germline V gene (reference sequence). CDR3 in amino acids: CASRDYNEQFF. CDR3 sequence (DNA): TGTGCCAGCCGGGACTACAATGAGCAGTTCTTC.

This chain uses TRBV11-2 with TRBJ2-2; D possibly corresponds to TRBD1 (6 bases). Germline V gene sequence: CDR1 SGHAT, CDR2 FQNNGV. V dropped 1 base and J dropped 1 base, with 7 bases sitting between them. This CDR3 contains 15 residues. CDR3 coding DNA: TGTGCCAGCAGCTTAGCGACAGGGAACACCGGGGAGCTGTTTTTT. As protein: CASSLATGNTGELFF.

The V call is TRBV5-5, the J call TRBJ2-7; TRBD1 matches 8 bases. The CDR3 consists of 15 residues. CDR1 SGHKS and CDR2 YYEKEE come from the germline V gene (reference sequence). Trimming at V came to 0 bases and at J to 2 bases, leaving 4 bases not matched to a gene. CDR3 in amino acids: CASSLGQGFPYEQYF. As DNA, the CDR3 is TGTGCCAGCAGCTTGGGACAGGGGTTCCCCTACGAGCAGTACTTC.

This chain connects TRBV6-4 to TRBJ2-7; D might be TRBD1 (6 bases). The length of the CDR3 is 16 residues. Germline V lookup: CDR1 MRHNA, CDR2 SNTAGT. V gave up 4 bases and J gave up 3 bases, with 19 bases separating them. The CDR3 region is CASSASRTAMVYEQYF. CDR3 bases: TGTGCCAGCAGTGCAAGTAGGACAGCGATGGTCTACGAGCAGTACTTC.

The gene calls are TRBV14 and TRBJ2-1; D call uncertain. This CDR3 has 13 residues. V lost 6 bases to trimming and J lost 0 bases, with 6 bases between them. Germline-derived CDR1 and CDR2 are SGHDN and FVKESK. CDR3 amino acids: CASRSSSYNEQFF. CDR3 nucleotide sequence: TGTGCCAGCAGGTCAAGCTCCTACAATGAGCAGTTCTTC.

This clone was seen just once. The chain carries TRBV27 and TRBJ2-7, with D perhaps being TRBD1 or TRBD2 (5 bases each). CDR1 and CDR2 from the germline V gene are MNHEY and SMNVEV (reference sequence). Trimming pared 5 bases from V and 9 bases from J, leaving 14 bases between. The CDR3 length is 12 residues. The CDR3 bases are TGTGCCAGCAGTCCCGGGGCAGCAGCGCAGTACTTC. Translating it yields CASSPGAAAQYF.

The CDR3 nucleotides are TGTGCCAGCCTCTCGTCTTGGGTTCCCCAAGAGACCCAGTACTTC. Its protein is CASLSSWVPQETQYF. The chain combines TRBV5-8 with TRBJ2-5; D remains ambiguous. CDR1 and CDR2 (germline): SGHTS, YDEGEE. The CDR3 consists of 15 residues. V lost 7 bases and J lost 1, with 17 bases in between.

The V and J genes are TRBV28 and TRBJ1-5, with TRBD1 matching 7 bases. The CDR3 is 16 residues long. Trimming took 6 bases from V and 2 from J; bases not matched to a gene: 10. Germline V gene lookup returns CDR1 MDHEN and CDR2 SYDVKM. The DNA for the CDR3 is TGTGCCAGCAGGAGCCTCCGGACAGGCGGCAATCAGCCCCAGCATTTT. This translates into CASRSLRTGGNQPQHF.